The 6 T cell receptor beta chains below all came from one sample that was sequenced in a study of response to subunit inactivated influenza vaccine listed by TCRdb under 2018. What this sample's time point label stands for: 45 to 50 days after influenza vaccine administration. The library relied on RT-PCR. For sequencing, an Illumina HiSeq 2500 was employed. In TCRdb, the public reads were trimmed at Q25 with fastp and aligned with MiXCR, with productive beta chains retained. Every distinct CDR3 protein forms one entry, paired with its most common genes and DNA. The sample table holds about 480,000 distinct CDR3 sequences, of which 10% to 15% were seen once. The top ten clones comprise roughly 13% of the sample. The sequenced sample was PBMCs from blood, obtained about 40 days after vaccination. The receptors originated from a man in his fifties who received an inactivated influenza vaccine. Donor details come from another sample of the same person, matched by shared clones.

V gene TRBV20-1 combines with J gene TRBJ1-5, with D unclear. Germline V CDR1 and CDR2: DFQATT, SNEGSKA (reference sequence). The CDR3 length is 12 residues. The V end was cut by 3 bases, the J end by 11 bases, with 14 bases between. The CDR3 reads CSASRPPRSQHF. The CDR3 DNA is TGCAGTGCTAGTCGCCCGCCTCGGTCCCAGCATTTT.

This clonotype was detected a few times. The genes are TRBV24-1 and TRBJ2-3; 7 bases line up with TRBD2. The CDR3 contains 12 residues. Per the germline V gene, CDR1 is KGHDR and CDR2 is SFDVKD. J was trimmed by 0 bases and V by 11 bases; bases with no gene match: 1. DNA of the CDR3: TGTGCCATGGGGGGGAGCACAGATACGCAGTATTTT. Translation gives CAMGGSTDTQYF.

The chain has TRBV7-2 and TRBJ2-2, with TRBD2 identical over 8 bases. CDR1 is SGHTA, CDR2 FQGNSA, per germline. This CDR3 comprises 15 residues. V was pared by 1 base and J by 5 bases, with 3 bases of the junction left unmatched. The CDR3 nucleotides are TGTGCCAGCAGCTTAGTCCAGCGGGGGACCGGGGAGCTGTTTTTT. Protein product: CASSLVQRGTGELFF.

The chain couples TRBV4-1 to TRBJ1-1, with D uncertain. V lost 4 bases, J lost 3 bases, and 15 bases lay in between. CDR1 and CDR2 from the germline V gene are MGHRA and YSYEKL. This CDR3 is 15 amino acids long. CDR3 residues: CASSLGQNLYTEAFF. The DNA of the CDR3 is TGCGCCAGCAGCCTTGGGCAGAACCTGTACACTGAAGCTTTCTTT.

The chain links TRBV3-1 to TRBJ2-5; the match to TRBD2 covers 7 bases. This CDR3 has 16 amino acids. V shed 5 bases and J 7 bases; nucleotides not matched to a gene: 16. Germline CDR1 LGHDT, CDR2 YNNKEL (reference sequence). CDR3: CASSVGPASGPLTQYF. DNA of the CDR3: TGTGCCAGCAGCGTCGGTCCTGCTAGCGGCCCCTTGACCCAGTACTTC.

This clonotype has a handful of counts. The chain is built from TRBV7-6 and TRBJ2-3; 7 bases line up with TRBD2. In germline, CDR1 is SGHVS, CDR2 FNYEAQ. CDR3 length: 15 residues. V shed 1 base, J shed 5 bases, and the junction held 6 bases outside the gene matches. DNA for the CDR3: TGTGCCAGCAGCTTAGGCAGCGGGGCGGGAGATACGCAGTATTTT. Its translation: CASSLGSGAGDTQYF.